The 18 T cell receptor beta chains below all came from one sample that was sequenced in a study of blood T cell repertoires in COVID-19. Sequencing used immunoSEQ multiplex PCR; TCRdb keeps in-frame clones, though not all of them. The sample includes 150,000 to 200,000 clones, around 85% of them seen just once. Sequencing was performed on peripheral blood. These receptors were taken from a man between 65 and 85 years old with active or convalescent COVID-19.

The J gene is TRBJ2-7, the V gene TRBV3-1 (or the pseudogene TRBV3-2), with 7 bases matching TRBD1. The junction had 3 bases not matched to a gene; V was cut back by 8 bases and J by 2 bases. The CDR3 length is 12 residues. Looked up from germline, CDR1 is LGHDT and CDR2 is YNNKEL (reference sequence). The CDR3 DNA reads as TGTGCCAGCGGAACAGGGGCCTACGAGCAGTACTTC. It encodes CASGTGAYEQYF.

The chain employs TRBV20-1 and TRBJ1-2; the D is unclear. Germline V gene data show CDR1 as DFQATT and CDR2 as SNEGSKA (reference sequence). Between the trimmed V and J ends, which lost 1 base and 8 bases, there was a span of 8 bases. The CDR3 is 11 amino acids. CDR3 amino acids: CSARGSEGYTF. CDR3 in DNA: TGCAGTGCTAGAGGGAGCGAGGGCTACACCTTC.

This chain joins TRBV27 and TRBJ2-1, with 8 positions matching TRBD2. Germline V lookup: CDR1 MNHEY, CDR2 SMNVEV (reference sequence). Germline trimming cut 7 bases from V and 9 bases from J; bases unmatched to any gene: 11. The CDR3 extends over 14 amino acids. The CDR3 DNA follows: TGTGCCAGCACGACCGGGACTAGAGTTGTTGAGCAGTTCTTC. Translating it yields CASTTGTRVVEQFF.

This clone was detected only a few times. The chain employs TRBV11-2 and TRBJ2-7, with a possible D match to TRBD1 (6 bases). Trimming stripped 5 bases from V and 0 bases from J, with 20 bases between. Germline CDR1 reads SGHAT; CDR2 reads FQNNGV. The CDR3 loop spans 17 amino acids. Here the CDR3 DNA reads TGTGCCAGCAGCCCGACCTCCGGACAGAGGAGCTCCTACGAGCAGTACTTC. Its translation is CASSPTSGQRSSYEQYF.

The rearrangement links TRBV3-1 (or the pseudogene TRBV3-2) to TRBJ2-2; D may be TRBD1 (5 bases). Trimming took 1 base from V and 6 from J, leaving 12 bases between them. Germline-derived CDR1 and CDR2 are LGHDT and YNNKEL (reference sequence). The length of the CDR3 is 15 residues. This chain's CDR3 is CASSQGQIHAGELFF. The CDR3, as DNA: TGTGCCAGCAGCCAAGGACAGATACACGCCGGGGAGCTGTTTTTT.

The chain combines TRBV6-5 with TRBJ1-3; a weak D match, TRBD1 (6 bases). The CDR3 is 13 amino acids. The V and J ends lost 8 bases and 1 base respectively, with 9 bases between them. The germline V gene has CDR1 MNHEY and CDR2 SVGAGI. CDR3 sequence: CASYGTSGNTIYF. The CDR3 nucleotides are TGTGCCAGCTACGGGACATCTGGAAACACCATATATTTT.

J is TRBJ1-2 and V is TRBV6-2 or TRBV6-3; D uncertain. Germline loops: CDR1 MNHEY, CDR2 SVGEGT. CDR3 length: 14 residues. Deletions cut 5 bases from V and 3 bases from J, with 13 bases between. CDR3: CASSRSFPDYGYTF. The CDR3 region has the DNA TGTGCCAGCAGTCGGTCTTTTCCGGACTATGGCTACACCTTC.

CDR3 DNA: TGCGCCAGCAGTGCCGGGACAGGGACCACTGAGCAGTTCTTC. Translating gives CASSAGTGTTEQFF. The V and J genes are TRBV10-2 and TRBJ2-1, with 9 bases that match TRBD1. The J segment lost 9 bases and the V segment lost 4 bases, leaving 7 bases of the junction unmatched. The CDR3 loop spans 14 amino acids. Germline-derived CDR1 and CDR2 are WSHSY and SAAADI.

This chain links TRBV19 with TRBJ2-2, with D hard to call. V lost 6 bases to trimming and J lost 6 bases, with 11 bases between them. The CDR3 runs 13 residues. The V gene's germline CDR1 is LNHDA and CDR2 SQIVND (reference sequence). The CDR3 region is CASSTLFAGELFF. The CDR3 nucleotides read TGTGCCAGTAGCACACTATTTGCCGGGGAGCTGTTTTTT.

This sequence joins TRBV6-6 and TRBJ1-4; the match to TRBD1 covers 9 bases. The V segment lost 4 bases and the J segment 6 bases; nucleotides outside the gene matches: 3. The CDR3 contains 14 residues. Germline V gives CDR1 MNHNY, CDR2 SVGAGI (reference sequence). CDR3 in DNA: TGTGCCAGCAGTTTACAGGGGGCGGATGAAAAACTGTTTTTT. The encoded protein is CASSLQGADEKLFF.

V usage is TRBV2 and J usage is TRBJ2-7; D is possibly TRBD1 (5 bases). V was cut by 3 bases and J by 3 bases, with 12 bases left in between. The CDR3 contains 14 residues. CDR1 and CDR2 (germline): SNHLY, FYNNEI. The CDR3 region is CASSDREGHYEQYF. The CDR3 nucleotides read TGTGCCAGCAGTGACCGTGAAGGACACTACGAGCAGTACTTC.

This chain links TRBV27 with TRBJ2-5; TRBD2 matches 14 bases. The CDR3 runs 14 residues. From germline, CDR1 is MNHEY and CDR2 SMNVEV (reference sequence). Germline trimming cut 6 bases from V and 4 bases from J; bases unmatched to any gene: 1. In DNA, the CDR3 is TGTGCCAGCAGGGGACTAGCGGGGGCAGAGACCCAGTACTTC. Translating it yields CASRGLAGAETQYF.

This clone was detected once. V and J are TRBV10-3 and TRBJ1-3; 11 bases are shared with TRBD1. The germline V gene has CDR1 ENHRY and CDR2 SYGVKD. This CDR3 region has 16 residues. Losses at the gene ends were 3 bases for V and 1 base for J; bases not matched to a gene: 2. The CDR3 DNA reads TGTGCCATCAGTGAAGGGACAGGGGGTTCTGGAAACACCATATATTTT. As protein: CAISEGTGGSGNTIYF.

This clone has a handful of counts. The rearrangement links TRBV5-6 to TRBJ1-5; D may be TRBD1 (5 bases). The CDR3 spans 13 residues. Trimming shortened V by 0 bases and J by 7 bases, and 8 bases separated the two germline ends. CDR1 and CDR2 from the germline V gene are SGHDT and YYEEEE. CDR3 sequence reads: CASSLAGRQPQHF. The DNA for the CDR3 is TGTGCCAGCAGCTTGGCAGGGAGGCAGCCCCAGCATTTT.

The CDR3 coding sequence is TGTGCCAGCAGTCCCCCAGTGGGAGACACCGGGGAGCTGTTTTTT. Protein: CASSPPVGDTGELFF. The chain combines TRBV5-4 with TRBJ2-2; maybe TRBD2 (5 bases). Trimming cost V 5 bases and J 3 bases, with 14 bases left between them. The CDR3 has 15 residues. CDR1 is SGHNT, CDR2 YYREEE, per germline (reference sequence).

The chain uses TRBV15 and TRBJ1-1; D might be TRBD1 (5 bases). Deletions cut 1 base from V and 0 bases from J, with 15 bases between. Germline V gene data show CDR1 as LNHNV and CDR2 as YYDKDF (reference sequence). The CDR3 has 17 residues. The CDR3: CATSRGGRAKMNTEAFF. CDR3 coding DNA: TGTGCCACCAGCAGAGGCGGCAGGGCAAAGATGAACACTGAAGCTTTCTTT.

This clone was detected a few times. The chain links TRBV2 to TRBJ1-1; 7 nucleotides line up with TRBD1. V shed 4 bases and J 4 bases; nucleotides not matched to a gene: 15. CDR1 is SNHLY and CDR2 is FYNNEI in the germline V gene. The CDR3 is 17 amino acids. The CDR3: CASSGQGVKVHGTEAFF. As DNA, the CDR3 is TGTGCCAGCAGTGGGCAGGGGGTAAAGGTACATGGCACTGAAGCTTTCTTT. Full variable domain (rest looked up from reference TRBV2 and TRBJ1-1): EPEVTQTPSHQVTQMGQEVILRCVPISNHLYFYWYRQILGQKVEFLVSFYNNEISEKSEIFDDQFSVERPDGSNFTLKIRSTKLEDSAMYFCASSGQGVKVHGTEAFFGQGTRLTVV.

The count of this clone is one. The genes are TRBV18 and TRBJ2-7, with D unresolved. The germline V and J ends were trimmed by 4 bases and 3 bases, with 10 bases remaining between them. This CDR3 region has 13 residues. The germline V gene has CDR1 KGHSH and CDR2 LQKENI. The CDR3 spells CASSLQDNYEQYF. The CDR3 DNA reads TGTGCCAGCTCACTCCAAGACAACTACGAGCAGTACTTC.